This TCR beta chain appears in the sequencing data of a study of blood T cell repertoires in COVID-19 (dated by TCRdb to the early 2020s). Regarding the complete study: Samples from collaborators originated in the United States, Italy and Spain and spanned both the acute and convalescent phases of COVID-19. The material from the prospective study consisted of cDNA or gDNA derived from T cells, B-cell-depleted T cells, or PBMCs. The dataset comprised deeply sampled blood TCRbeta repertoires from subjects exposed to, actively infected with, or recovered from COVID-19. The repertoires were released in a freely available public database intended as a resource for research on the immune response to SARS-CoV-2. The samples were drawn from the first 160 participants of the ongoing ImmuneRACE study and from over a thousand subjects provided by 6 global collaborators. The sample metadata nearly always contained a de-identified subject ID, COVID-19 status, age in years and sex. Where available, HLA class I and class II types were obtained from metadata supplied by the sample provider rather than from assay-based typing. Results and caveats for the whole study, not just this receptor: The quantity of clinical and demographic metadata differed by source and by participant and was supplied without curation.

The immunoSEQ Assay, a bias-controlled multiplex PCR, was used to amplify TCRbeta CDR3 regions from genomic DNA. The published analysis was carried out like this. Within the assay, amplification of reference gene primers was used to estimate how many nucleated cells each sample contained. To quantify the absolute abundance of each unique TCRbeta CDR3 rearrangement, sequence reads were collapsed and filtered. For each sample, productive Simpson clonality was calculated as the square root of Simpson's diversity index across productive rearrangements. TCRdb holds this immuneACCESS table with in-frame rearrangements only. Some clones are missing; in checked studies, unresolved V genes explain under half, and the rest has no known cause. That table gives V, J and clone size, and the DNA gave D and trimming. Recorded for this sample are hundreds of thousands of clones; more than 65% of them occurred a single time. Over 3% of the sample rests with the top ten.

The germline V gene specifies SNHLY as CDR1 and FYNNEI as CDR2. Inclusive of the bounding cysteine and phenylalanine, the CDR3 is 15 residues long. Just CDR3 DNA is preserved here, 45 bases in frame from base 1. Here V drops 3 bases and J drops 2 bases, and the junction holds 3 bases not matched to any gene. Points on this clone: There is no known antigen for this receptor. Nothing much larger sits one base from this clone, and base qualities are not available.

Whole blood was collected in K2EDTA tubes by collaborating institutions according to the institutions' own protocols. Collaborator samples were shipped for TCRbeta analysis as frozen whole blood, isolated PBMCs, or DNA extracted from either sample type. This receptor chain uses TRBV2 and TRBJ2-3; the junction holds 9 bases that match TRBD1. The origin of this receptor is a woman in her thirties or forties with active or convalescent COVID-19. The sequenced material came from peripheral blood. The CDR3 amino acid sequence is: CASSEDRGVTDTQYF. The base sequence is TGTGCCAGCAGTGAGGACAGGGGAGTCACAGATACGCAGTATTTT.